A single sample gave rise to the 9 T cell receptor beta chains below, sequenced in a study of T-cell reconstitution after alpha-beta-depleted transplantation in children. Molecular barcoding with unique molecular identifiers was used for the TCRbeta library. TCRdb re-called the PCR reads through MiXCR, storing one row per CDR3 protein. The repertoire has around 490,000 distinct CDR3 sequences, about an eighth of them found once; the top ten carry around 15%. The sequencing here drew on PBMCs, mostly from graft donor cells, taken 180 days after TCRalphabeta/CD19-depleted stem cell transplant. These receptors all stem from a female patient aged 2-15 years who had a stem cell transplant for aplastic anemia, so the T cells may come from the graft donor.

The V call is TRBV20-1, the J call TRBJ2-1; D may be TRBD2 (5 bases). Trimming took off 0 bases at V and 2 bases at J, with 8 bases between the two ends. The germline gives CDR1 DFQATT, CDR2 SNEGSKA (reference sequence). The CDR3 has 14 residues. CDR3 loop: CSARDPGTYNEQFF. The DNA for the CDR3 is TGCAGTGCTAGAGATCCCGGGACCTACAATGAGCAGTTCTTC.

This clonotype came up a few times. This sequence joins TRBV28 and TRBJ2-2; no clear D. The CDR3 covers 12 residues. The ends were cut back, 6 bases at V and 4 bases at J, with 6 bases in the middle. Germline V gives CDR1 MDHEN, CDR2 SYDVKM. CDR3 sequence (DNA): TGTGCCAGCAGCAATCCCACCGGGGAGCTGTTTTTT. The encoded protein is CASSNPTGELFF.

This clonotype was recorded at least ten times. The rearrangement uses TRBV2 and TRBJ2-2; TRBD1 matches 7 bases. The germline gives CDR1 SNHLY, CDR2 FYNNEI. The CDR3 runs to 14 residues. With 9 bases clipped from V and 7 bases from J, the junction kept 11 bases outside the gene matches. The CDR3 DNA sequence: TGTGCCAGTCGCCTAGACAGGGAAGGCGGGGAGCTGTTTTTT. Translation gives CASRLDREGGELFF.

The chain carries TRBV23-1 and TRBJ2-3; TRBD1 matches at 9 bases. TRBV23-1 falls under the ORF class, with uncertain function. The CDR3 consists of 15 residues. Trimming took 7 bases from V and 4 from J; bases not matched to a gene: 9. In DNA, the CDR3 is TGCGCCAGCAAGGGGGCGACAGGGGGTGCAGATACGCAGTATTTT. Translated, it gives CASKGATGGADTQYF.

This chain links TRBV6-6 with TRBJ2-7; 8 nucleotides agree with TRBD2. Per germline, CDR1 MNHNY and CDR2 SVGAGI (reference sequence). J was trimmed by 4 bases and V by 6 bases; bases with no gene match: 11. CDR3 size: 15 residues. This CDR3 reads CASSQSFLAGYEQYF. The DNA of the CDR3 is TGTGCCAGCAGCCAAAGTTTCTTAGCGGGGTACGAGCAGTACTTC.

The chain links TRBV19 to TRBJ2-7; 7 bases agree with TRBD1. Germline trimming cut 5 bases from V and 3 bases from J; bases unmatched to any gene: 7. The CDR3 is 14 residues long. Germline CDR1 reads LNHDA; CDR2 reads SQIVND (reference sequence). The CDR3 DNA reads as TGTGCCAGTAGTCTTAACAGGGGCGGCTACGAGCAGTACTTC. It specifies CASSLNRGGYEQYF. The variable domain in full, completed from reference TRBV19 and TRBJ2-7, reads DGGITQSPKYLFRKEGQNVTLSCEQNLNHDAMYWYRQDPGQGLRLIYYSQIVNDFQKGDIAEGYSVSREKKESFPLTVTSAQKNPTAFYLCASSLNRGGYEQYFGPGTRLTVT.

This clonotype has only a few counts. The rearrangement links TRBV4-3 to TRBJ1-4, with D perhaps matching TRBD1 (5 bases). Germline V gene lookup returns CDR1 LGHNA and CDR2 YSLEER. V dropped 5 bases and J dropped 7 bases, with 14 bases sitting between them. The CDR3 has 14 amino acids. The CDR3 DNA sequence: TGCGCCAGCAGCGAAGGCAGGGTTGCTGAAAAACTGTTTTTT. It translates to CASSEGRVAEKLFF.

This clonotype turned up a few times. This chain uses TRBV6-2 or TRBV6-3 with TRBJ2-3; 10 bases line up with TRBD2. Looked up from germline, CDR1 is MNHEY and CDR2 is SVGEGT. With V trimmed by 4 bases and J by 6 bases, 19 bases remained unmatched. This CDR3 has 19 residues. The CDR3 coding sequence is TGTGCCAGCAGTTCTCAACTAGCGGGAACATCGCTAGTCGCGGATACGCAGTATTTT. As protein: CASSSQLAGTSLVADTQYF.

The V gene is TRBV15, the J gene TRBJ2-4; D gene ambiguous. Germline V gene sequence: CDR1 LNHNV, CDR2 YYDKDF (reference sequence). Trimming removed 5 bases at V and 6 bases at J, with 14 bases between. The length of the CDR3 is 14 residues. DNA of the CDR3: TGTGCCACCAGCGCGAGGACGGATCGAAACATTCAGTACTTC. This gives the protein CATSARTDRNIQYF.